One sample yielded the 23 T cell receptor beta chains listed below, sequenced in a study of blood T cell repertoires in COVID-19. Sequencing used immunoSEQ multiplex PCR; TCRdb keeps in-frame clones, though not all of them. The data contain 70,000 to 80,000 clones, 85% to 90% of them singletons. The sequenced material came from peripheral blood. These receptors were collected from an elderly man in a cohort sampled during active COVID-19.

The V gene is TRBV5-1, the J gene TRBJ2-2; TRBD1 aligns across 8 bases. CDR3 length: 16 residues. Germline-derived CDR1 and CDR2 are SGHRS and YFSETQ. J was trimmed by 0 bases and V by 4 bases; bases with no gene match: 5. CDR3 sequence: CASSDSGQANTGELFF. CDR3 in DNA: TGCGCCAGCAGCGACTCGGGACAGGCGAACACCGGGGAGCTGTTTTTT.

The rearrangement joins TRBV3-1 (or the pseudogene TRBV3-2) to TRBJ2-1, with unresolved D. The germline V and J ends were trimmed by 1 base and 10 bases, with 5 bases remaining between them. The CDR3 loop spans 11 amino acids. The germline V gene encodes CDR1 LGHDT and CDR2 YNNKEL (reference sequence). The DNA for the CDR3 is TGTGCCAGCAGCCAAGGGCAGGAGCAGTTCTTC. Residues: CASSQGQEQFF.

The genes are TRBV5-6 and TRBJ1-4; 7 nucleotides match TRBD1. The CDR3 is made up of 16 amino acids. V shed 4 bases, J shed 4 bases, and the junction held 10 bases outside the gene matches. CDR1 and CDR2 (germline): SGHDT, YYEEEE. CDR3: CASSGRNRDSNEKLFF. The CDR3 nucleotides are TGTGCCAGCAGCGGTCGCAACCGGGACAGTAATGAAAAACTGTTTTTT.

This chain connects TRBV29-1 to TRBJ2-1; 12 nucleotides align to TRBD1. J gave up 8 bases and V 6 bases, and 11 bases lay outside the gene matches. CDR3 length equals 15 residues. CDR1 is SQVTM and CDR2 is ANQGSEA in the germline V gene. The CDR3: CSVGISGTGGHEQFF. DNA for the CDR3: TGCAGCGTAGGAATTTCCGGGACAGGGGGCCATGAGCAGTTCTTC.

V is TRBV28 and J is TRBJ2-4, with 11 bases lining up with TRBD2. Losses at the gene ends were 3 bases for V and 6 bases for J; bases not matched to a gene: 7. Germline V gene data show CDR1 as MDHEN and CDR2 as SYDVKM. This CDR3 has 16 amino acids. CDR3 amino acids: CASSFGRLAGSNIQYF. The CDR3 DNA sequence: TGTGCCAGCAGTTTCGGGAGACTAGCGGGGTCAAACATTCAGTACTTC. The full variable domain, rest sourced from reference TRBV28 and TRBJ2-4, is DVKVTQSSRYLVKRTGEKVFLECVQDMDHENMFWYRQDPGLGLRLIYFSYDVKMKEKGDIPEGYSVSREKKERFSLILESASTNQTSMYLCASSFGRLAGSNIQYFGAGTRLSVL.

In its sample, this clone was seen once. The chain combines TRBV6-5 with TRBJ1-3; D remains ambiguous. V lost 7 bases and J lost 0, with 7 bases in between. Per germline, CDR1 MNHEY and CDR2 SVGAGI. There are 13 residues in the CDR3. The CDR3: CASTRDSGNTIYF. The CDR3 DNA is TGTGCCAGCACTCGGGACTCTGGAAACACCATATATTTT.

This chain connects TRBV27 to TRBJ2-3, with D possibly matching TRBD2 (5 bases). V was pared by 9 bases and J by 2 bases, with 12 bases between. Per germline, CDR1 MNHEY and CDR2 SMNVEV (reference sequence). This CDR3 has 13 residues. In DNA, the CDR3 is TGTGCCAGTCGGACTTTTTACACAGATACGCAGTATTTT. This codes for CASRTFYTDTQYF.

The CDR3 sequence: CASRPTGGSTEAFF. Here the CDR3 DNA reads TGTGCCAGCAGGCCGACAGGGGGAAGTACTGAAGCTTTCTTT. The V call is TRBV28, the J call TRBJ1-1, with TRBD1 matching over 9 bases. This CDR3 has 14 residues. V shed 6 bases, J shed 5 bases, and the junction held 7 bases outside the gene matches. Germline assignment: CDR1 MDHEN and CDR2 SYDVKM.

The chain has TRBV7-7 and TRBJ2-1; TRBD1 might be the D (6 bases). This CDR3 is 15 amino acids long. V lost 5 bases, J lost 4 bases, and 15 bases lay in between. Germline loops: CDR1 SSHAT, CDR2 FNYEAQ (reference sequence). CDR3 bases: TGTGCCAGCAGCCTCGGGCAGGGGCCGTACAATGAGCAGTTCTTC. Amino acids: CASSLGQGPYNEQFF.

V usage is TRBV7-2 and J usage is TRBJ1-5; D is uncertain. Germline V gene lookup returns CDR1 SGHTA and CDR2 FQGNSA. The germline V and J ends were trimmed by 0 bases and 1 base, with 13 bases remaining between them. The CDR3 is 17 residues long. The CDR3 reads CASSLAAGPGSNQPQHF. The CDR3 DNA sequence: TGTGCCAGCAGCTTAGCCGCTGGGCCCGGCAGCAATCAGCCCCAGCATTTT.

The chain employs TRBV12-3 or TRBV12-4 and TRBJ1-1, with a weak D call TRBD1 (6 bases). Trimming took off 2 bases at V and 6 bases at J, with 10 bases between the two ends. This CDR3 has 13 residues. CDR3 DNA: TGTGCCAGCAGTTTACGGGGGGCCCCTGAAGCTTTCTTT. The encoded protein is CASSLRGAPEAFF.

The chain links TRBV28 to TRBJ1-5; TRBD1 matches at 7 bases. With V trimmed by 5 bases and J by 3 bases, 4 bases remained unmatched. The CDR3 has 14 amino acids. CDR1 and CDR2 (germline): MDHEN, SYDVKM. DNA for the CDR3: TGTGCCAGCAGTATACAGGGGATCAATCAGCCCCAGCATTTT. Residues: CASSIQGINQPQHF. Full variable domain (remainder filled in from reference TRBV28 and TRBJ1-5): DVKVTQSSRYLVKRTGEKVFLECVQDMDHENMFWYRQDPGLGLRLIYFSYDVKMKEKGDIPEGYSVSREKKERFSLILESASTNQTSMYLCASSIQGINQPQHFGDGTRLSIL.

This clone has just a few counts. J is TRBJ2-3 and V is TRBV28; the D gene is possibly TRBD2 (5 bases). Trimming removed 2 bases from V and 1 base from J, with 10 bases in between. CDR3 size: 15 residues. Looked up from germline, CDR1 is MDHEN and CDR2 is SYDVKM. The CDR3 sequence: CASSLAGIGTDTQYF. The DNA of the CDR3 is TGTGCCAGCAGTTTAGCCGGGATAGGCACAGATACGCAGTATTTT.

The chain uses TRBV5-1 and TRBJ2-3; 8 nucleotides align to TRBD1. CDR1 is SGHRS and CDR2 is YFSETQ in the germline V gene. The V segment lost 5 bases and the J segment 2 bases; nucleotides outside the gene matches: 4. The CDR3 consists of 14 residues. DNA for the CDR3: TGCGCCAGCAGGCCGGGACAGGACACAGATACGCAGTATTTT. Its translation is CASRPGQDTDTQYF.

This rearrangement joins TRBV6-5 to TRBJ2-7; 8 bases are shared with TRBD1. This CDR3 is built from 15 residues. Looked up from germline, CDR1 is MNHEY and CDR2 is SVGAGI. The ends lost 6 bases at V and 6 bases at J; junction bases unmatched: 13. The CDR3 sequence is CASSRRTGLGSEQYF. CDR3 DNA: TGTGCCAGCAGCAGACGGACAGGGTTGGGAAGCGAGCAGTACTTC.

The rearrangement links TRBV6-5 to TRBJ2-1; 7 bases align to TRBD2. J lost 8 bases, V lost 6 bases, and 13 bases had no gene match. The CDR3 spans 15 residues. The V gene's germline CDR1 is MNHEY and CDR2 SVGAGI. The CDR3 region is CASRKGGFGMDEQFF. CDR3 DNA: TGTGCCAGCAGGAAGGGAGGGTTTGGGATGGATGAGCAGTTCTTC.

The V and J genes are TRBV11-2 and TRBJ1-4; D unresolved. The CDR3 sequence is 11 residues long. Germline assignment: CDR1 SGHAT and CDR2 FQNNGV. V lost 5 bases to trimming and J lost 7 bases, with 5 bases between them. CDR3 region: CASSEAEKLFF. CDR3 bases: TGTGCCAGCAGCGAGGCTGAAAAACTGTTTTTT.

With regard to this clone: Because the CDR3's place on the DNA is in doubt, the DNA is left out and the CDR3 is given as listed by TCRdb. The V and J genes are TRBV9 and TRBJ2-5; TRBD2, the D gene given by the table, was not confirmed from the DNA. Germline V gives CDR1 SGDLS, CDR2 YYNGEE. The CDR3 contains 15 residues when both ends are counted. The CDR3 spells CASSVSGGFLETQYF.

CDR3: CASSLQGQRVNEQFF. The CDR3 DNA is TGTGCCAGCAGCCTACAGGGGCAGAGGGTAAATGAGCAGTTCTTC. The genes are TRBV11-3 and TRBJ2-1; TRBD1 matches at 7 bases. Trimming took 5 bases from V and 7 from J; bases not matched to a gene: 11. Per the germline V gene, CDR1 is SGHNT and CDR2 is YENEEA. The CDR3 is 15 residues long.

The CDR3 DNA sequence: TGTGCCACCAGTGATACGGGACTGAAAAATGAGCAGTTCTTC. Its translation is CATSDTGLKNEQFF. The V call is TRBV24-1, the J call TRBJ2-1, with TRBD2 as a possible D gene (6 bases). CDR1 is KGHDR and CDR2 is SFDVKD in the germline V gene. Trimming removed 3 bases at V and 7 bases at J, with 12 bases between. The CDR3 extends over 14 amino acids.

The CDR3 bases are TGTGCCAGCAGCTTATTATCTATTGGCAGGGAGGACAATGAGCAGTTCTTC. Translating gives CASSLLSIGREDNEQFF. The chain employs TRBV7-2 and TRBJ2-1, with D tentatively TRBD2 (6 bases). The CDR3 length is 17 residues. Trimming left V 2 bases short and J 5 bases short, with 19 bases between. Per germline, CDR1 SGHTA and CDR2 FQGNSA.

This chain uses TRBV2 with TRBJ2-5; tentatively, D is TRBD1 (5 bases). Germline V CDR1 and CDR2: SNHLY, FYNNEI. This CDR3 has 14 amino acids. V lost 8 bases and J 5 bases, leaving 18 bases between the germline ends. Written as DNA, the CDR3 is TGTGCCAGCGGGGCCCGGCCCCAGAAGGAGACCCAGTACTTC. Its protein is CASGARPQKETQYF.

The chain combines TRBV5-1 with TRBJ1-1, with TRBD1 matching 11 bases. Germline V gene data show CDR1 as SGHRS and CDR2 as YFSETQ. The CDR3 spans 16 residues. With V trimmed by 5 bases and J by 3 bases, 9 bases remained unmatched. CDR3 bases: TGCGCCAGCAGACCCCAAGGACAGGGGGCGGACACTGAAGCTTTCTTT. This sequence encodes CASRPQGQGADTEAFF.